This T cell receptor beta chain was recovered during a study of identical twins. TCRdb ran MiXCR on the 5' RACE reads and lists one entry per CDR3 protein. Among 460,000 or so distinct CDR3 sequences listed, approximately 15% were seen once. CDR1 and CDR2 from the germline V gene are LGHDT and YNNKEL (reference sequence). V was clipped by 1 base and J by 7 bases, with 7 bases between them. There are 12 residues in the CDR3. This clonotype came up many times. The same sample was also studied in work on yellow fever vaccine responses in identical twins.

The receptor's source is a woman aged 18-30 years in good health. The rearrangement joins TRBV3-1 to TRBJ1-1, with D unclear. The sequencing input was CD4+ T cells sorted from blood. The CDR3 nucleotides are TGTGCCAGCAGCCAAGGATACAGTGAAGCTTTCTTT. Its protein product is CASSQGYSEAFF.